This TCR beta chain is drawn from a study of tumor-infiltrating lymphocytes in primary liver carcinoma. For the study at large: Tumors were stage T1-T3 N0M0, about 4.2 to 10 cm across. Sample counts of productive TCRbeta reads spanned roughly 3.65 to 8 million; these counts were similar across tissue types. Study-level points and caveats: Between tumor regions, pairs overlapped more than tumor-adjacent and tumor-blood pairs did.

Germline lookup yields CDR1 MNHNS and CDR2 SASEGT. The junction had 11 bases not matched to a gene; V was cut back by 3 bases and J by 7 bases. The CDR3 sequence is 15 residues long. For this clonotype: What it recognizes is unknown.

Total RNA amounting to 450 to 500 ng was the source from which TCR beta cDNA was made with a constant-region primer. Researchers made the TCR beta libraries by running three nested multiplex PCR rounds with slightly modified ARM-PCR. Use of TRBV1-TRBV30 forward primers with a C-beta reverse primer characterized the first two PCR rounds, which lasted around 11 cycles each. MiXCR, run by TCRdb on the multiplex PCR reads, gives a single entry per CDR3 protein. The sample shows 110,000 or so distinct CDR3 sequences, around 80% of them seen only once. Co-extracted RNA and DNA came from roughly 20-30 mg of unsorted bulk tissue.

The sequencing input was liver tumor tissue from sampling region 3. Regarding subset: tumor region T3, left-lateral pole. The TCR originated in a middle-aged man with primary liver carcinoma and hepatitis B virus infection. The V gene is TRBV6-1, the J gene TRBJ2-5; the match to TRBD1 covers 7 bases. CDR3 DNA sequence: TGTGCCAGCAGTGATCCCCGACAGGGCGTAAGGACCCAGTACTTC. This translates into CASSDPRQGVRTQYF.